This T cell receptor beta chain was retrieved from a study of siplizumab effects on memory and regulatory T cells (dated by TCRdb to between 2019 and 2020). Some background on the complete study: The study looked at the effect of siplizumab, an anti-CD2 antibody, on alloreactive T-cell subsets in allogeneic mixed lymphocyte reactions made from human PBMCs.

Library prep was done by the immunoSEQ multiplex PCR assay. The deep sequencing platform assayed around 10^5 TCR templates per sample. Genomic DNA extracted from sorted T cells was used for TCRbeta CDR3 sequencing. For the original study's pipeline: The R programming language was used for clonal analysis of TCRbeta CDR3 data. Unstimulated samples were compared with post-reaction CFSE-low samples to define alloreactive CD4+ and CD8+ clones. Alloreactive CD4+ clones were assigned to regulatory or non-regulatory origin by matching sequences to sorted unstimulated Treg and non-Treg repertoires. Sourced from immuneACCESS, this table was stored by TCRdb with only in-frame sequences that have V and J called. A share of the clones is absent; for the studies checked, an unresolved V gene accounts for under half, and the remainder has no known explanation. That table furnishes V, J and clone size, whereas the DNA furnished D and trimming. This sample comprises about 100,000 clones, more than 85% of them detected only once. Roughly 2.7% of the sample belongs to the ten largest clones.

Sorted unstimulated T cells and proliferating T cells recovered from mixed lymphocyte reactions underwent TCRbeta CDR3 sequencing. Fresh whole blood from 9 to 10 HLA-typed healthy donors served as the source for isolating PBMCs. General findings and caveats noted by the study authors: In reactions with siplizumab, an average of approximately 69% of mappable alloreactive CD4+ clones were Treg-derived, compared with around 28% in control reactions. Greater diversity appeared to be present in unstimulated naive T cells than in memory T cells, and a substantial contribution to the alloresponse seemed to be made by naive cells. Whether proliferating Tregs from siplizumab cultures actually had suppressive function was not functionally confirmed. Sequences below about 10^-5 frequency were poorly captured, so only a minor fraction of alloreactive clones could be mapped to unstimulated subsets. Siplizumab significantly lowered the cumulative frequency of alloreactive sequences that could be traced to unstimulated CD4+ memory T cells. Roughly 80-95% of proliferating CD4+ or CD8+ clones could not be assigned a naive or memory phenotype.

Notes on this clone: No cognate antigen has been identified for it. The input lacks base qualities; no much larger clone sits a single base away.

Measured from the cysteine to the phenylalanine, the CDR3 is 13 residues long. Solely the CDR3 DNA is kept, with 39 bases framed from the first base. The germline V gene gives CDR1 as MNHNS and CDR2 as SASEGT. Unmatched junction bases come to 3, with V trimmed by 6 bases and J by 4 bases. Sequenced sample: CD4+ T cells sorted from blood. The receptor chain draws on TRBV6-1 and TRBJ1-3, and 7 bases in between align with TRBD1. This receptor was taken from a human donor in good health. Some clones in this sample may be carry-over from other donors' samples. The nucleotides read TGTGCCAGCAGGGAGGGGGCGGGAAACACCATATATTTT. It translates as CASREGAGNTIYF.